Listed below are T cell receptor beta chains from one sample, sequenced in a study of Graves' ophthalmopathy and Graves' hyperthyroidism. TCRdb reanalysed the multiplex PCR reads using MiXCR and keeps one entry per CDR3 protein. This table holds over a million distinct CDR3 sequences, 36% found once. Sequencing input: peripheral blood or thyroid tissue (not recorded which). The receptors originated from an adult man with Graves' hyperthyroidism. CDR3s include the opening cysteine and the closing phenylalanine or tryptophan. The D gene is left open where the match is weak. The size field is filled for only some rows; it gives once, few, many or a size class.

v_gene	abundance	len	j_gene	d_gene	CDR3aa	CDR3nt
TRBV7-9	NA	13	TRBJ1-2	NA	CASSLALRYGYTF	TGTGCCAGCAGCTTAGCGCTTAGATATGGCTACACCTTC
TRBV7-6	NA	15	TRBJ2-2	NA	CASSLEAENTGELFF	TGTGCCAGCAGCTTAGAGGCTGAGAACACCGGGGAGCTGTTTTTT
TRBV7-2	NA	16	TRBJ2-5	TRBD1	CASSPGQGATPETQYF	TGTGCCAGCAGCCCGGGACAGGGGGCTACTCCAGAGACCCAGTACTTC
TRBV28	few	14	TRBJ2-7	TRBD1	CASSGDRATYEQYF	TGTGCCAGCAGTGGCGACAGGGCAACCTACGAGCAGTACTTC
TRBV2	NA	16	TRBJ2-7	TRBD1	CASSRYTGTGAREQYF	TGTGCCAGCAGCAGATATACCGGGACAGGGGCGCGCGAGCAGTACTTC
TRBV29-1	NA	13	TRBJ1-4	NA	CSVAGMGLEKLFF	TGCAGCGTTGCCGGGATGGGGCTTGAAAAACTGTTTTTT
TRBV9	once	16	TRBJ2-3	NA	CASSVARLEGADTQYF	TGTGCCAGCAGCGTAGCTCGGCTTGAGGGGGCAGATACGCAGTATTTT
TRBV2	NA	14	TRBJ1-6	NA	CASSAEGDVSPLHF	TGTGCCAGCAGTGCGGAGGGGGATGTGTCACCCCTCCACTTT
TRBV12-3/TRBV12-4	NA	19	TRBJ1-1	TRBD1	CASSQGRDRGWRMNTEAFF	TGTGCCAGCAGTCAGGGCCGGGACAGGGGGTGGCGTATGAACACTGAAGCTTTCTTT
TRBV11-2	many	16	TRBJ2-7	TRBD1	CASSWPRGGKEDEQYF	TGTGCCAGCAGCTGGCCACGAGGGGGCAAAGAGGACGAGCAGTACTTC
TRBV7-2	NA	17	TRBJ2-2	TRBD1	CASSPNTGTGGPGELFF	TGCGCCAGCAGCCCGAACACCGGGACAGGGGGTCCCGGGGAGCTGTTTTTT
TRBV7-9	many	14	TRBJ2-5	NA	CASTHEQGQETQYF	TGTGCCAGCACCCACGAGCAGGGACAAGAGACCCAGTACTTC
TRBV29-1	many	14	TRBJ2-7	TRBD2	CSVEALAGPYEQYF	TGCAGCGTTGAAGCCCTAGCGGGACCCTACGAGCAGTACTTC
TRBV20-1	many	14	TRBJ1-1	NA	CSASKSDGPVEAFF	TGCAGTGCTAGTAAATCGGACGGACCTGTCGAAGCTTTCTTT
TRBV10-3	NA	14	TRBJ1-1	TRBD1	CAISLGTANTEAFF	TGTGCCATCAGTTTAGGGACAGCTAACACTGAAGCTTTCTTT
TRBV9	NA	15	TRBJ2-7	NA	CASSPPKSSAYEQYF	TGTGCCAGCAGCCCCCCGAAGTCCAGCGCCTACGAGCAGTACTTC
TRBV29-1	few	14	TRBJ1-1	NA	CSVEGLTLNTEAFF	TGCAGCGTTGAAGGCCTCACTCTGAACACTGAAGCTTTCTTT
TRBV9	few	12	TRBJ2-5	NA	CASRGEFGTQYF	TGTGCCAGCAGGGGGGAGTTTGGGACCCAGTACTTC
TRBV12-3/TRBV12-4	few	18	TRBJ1-4	TRBD1	CASSLGQGRKGKSEKLFF	TGTGCCAGCAGCCTAGGACAGGGAAGAAAGGGGAAGTCTGAAAAACTGTTTTTT
TRBV9	few	18	TRBJ1-1	TRBD1	CASSILTLQTGGSTEAFF	TGTGCCAGCAGCATACTTACTCTTCAGACAGGGGGAAGCACTGAAGCTTTCTTT
TRBV29-1	few	15	TRBJ1-1	NA	CAWSVLGALNTEAFF	TGTGCCTGGAGTGTACTTGGGGCACTGAACACTGAAGCTTTCTTT
TRBV29-1	NA	14	TRBJ2-5	TRBD2	CSVGLAGLQETQYF	TGCAGCGTTGGACTAGCGGGCCTCCAAGAGACCCAGTACTTC
TRBV6-2/TRBV6-3	few	17	TRBJ1-6	NA	CASSEGTPEDYNSPLHF	TGTGCCAGCAGCGAAGGGACCCCGGAGGACTATAATTCACCCCTCCACTTT
TRBV20-1	few	14	TRBJ2-7	NA	CSARGWKDGYEQYF	TGCAGTGCTAGAGGGTGGAAGGACGGCTACGAGCAGTACTTC
TRBV5-5	many	15	TRBJ2-5	TRBD2	CASSPRTRFEETQYF	TGTGCCAGCAGCCCGAGGACTAGGTTTGAAGAGACCCAGTACTTC
TRBV2	many	15	TRBJ2-5	TRBD1	CASRRTGNFQETQYF	TGTGCCAGCAGAAGGACAGGGAACTTCCAAGAGACCCAGTACTTC
TRBV20-1	NA	14	TRBJ2-2	TRBD1	CSARQGQGIGELFF	TGCAGTGCTAGACAGGGACAGGGGATCGGGGAGCTGTTTTTT
TRBV6-6	few	13	TRBJ2-7	NA	CASSYSIGYEQYF	TGTGCCAGCAGTTACTCGATAGGCTACGAGCAGTACTTC
TRBV7-8	many	14	TRBJ1-6	NA	CASRPTHYNSPLHF	TGTGCCAGCAGACCGACCCATTATAATTCACCCCTCCACTTT
TRBV7-8	NA	13	TRBJ2-6	TRBD1	CASSLSAGGAEAF	TGTGCCAGCAGCTTGAGCGCAGGGGGCGCTGAAGCTTTC
TRBV3-1	NA	15	TRBJ1-6	TRBD1	CASSQGQGSNSPLHF	TGTGCCAGCAGCCAGGGACAGGGGTCGAATTCACCCCTCCACTTT
TRBV15	many	15	TRBJ2-5	TRBD2	CATSWRGFLQETQYF	TGTGCCACCAGCTGGCGGGGGTTCCTCCAAGAAACCCAGTACTTC
TRBV15	many	15	TRBJ2-6	NA	CATSRQGPGANVLTF	TGTGCCACCAGCAGACAGGGCCCTGGGGCCAACGTCCTGACTTTC
TRBV7-9	NA	12	TRBJ2-7	NA	CASSRSGDEQYF	TGTGCCAGCAGCCGATCCGGGGACGAGCAGTACTTC
TRBV12-3/TRBV12-4	many	13	TRBJ1-2	NA	CASTLGRQGGYTF	TGTGCCAGCACCCTGGGCCGCCAGGGTGGCTACACCTTC
TRBV6-5	many	14	TRBJ1-5	NA	CASSYSQGSQPQHF	TGTGCCAGCAGTTACTCACAGGGCTCTCAGCCCCAGCATTTT
TRBV11-2	many	14	TRBJ1-1	NA	CASRHGGALTEAFF	TGTGCCAGCAGGCACGGGGGGGCGCTCACTGAAGCTTTCTTT
TRBV9	NA	15	TRBJ1-2	TRBD1	CASSPDRNDPHGYTF	TGTGCCAGCAGCCCGGACAGGAACGATCCCCATGGCTACACCTTC
TRBV15	many	16	TRBJ1-5	TRBD1	CATSRVQGMGNQPQHF	TGTGCCACCAGCAGAGTACAGGGGATGGGCAATCAGCCCCAGCATTTT
TRBV29-1	many	12	TRBJ2-2	NA	CSVGQNTGELFF	TGCAGCGTGGGACAGAACACCGGGGAGCTGTTTTTT
TRBV6-1	few	15	TRBJ2-7	TRBD2	CASSESGRYGTEQYF	TGTGCCAGCAGTGAGAGCGGGAGGTATGGTACCGAGCAGTACTTC
TRBV12-3/TRBV12-4	many	15	TRBJ2-5	NA	CASSWRLGIQETQYF	TGTGCCAGCAGTTGGAGGTTAGGTATTCAGGAGACCCAGTACTTC
TRBV19	few	13	TRBJ2-7	NA	CASSMGVTCEQYF	TGTGCCAGTAGTATGGGGGTTACCTGCGAGCAGTACTTC
TRBV7-9	many	15	TRBJ1-2	NA	CASSLEVRAGLGYTF	TGTGCCAGCAGCTTAGAAGTTCGGGCAGGGCTAGGCTACACCTTC
TRBV7-9	few	16	TRBJ1-5	NA	CASSYAGSKGVQPQHF	TGTGCCAGCAGTTATGCAGGCAGCAAGGGTGTTCAGCCCCAGCATTTT
TRBV29-1	many	15	TRBJ2-7	NA	CSVEGVLEGSYEQYF	TGCAGCGTTGAAGGTGTCTTAGAGGGGTCCTACGAGCAGTACTTC
TRBV11-2	once	12	TRBJ1-5	TRBD1	CASSPGGTSQHF	TGTGCCAGCAGCCCAGGGGGGACGAGCCAGCATTTT
TRBV6-6	few	15	TRBJ1-6	TRBD1	CASSYRTGTDSPLHF	TGTGCCAGCAGTTACCGGACAGGGACGGATTCACCCCTCCACTTT
TRBV5-1	many	13	TRBJ2-5	NA	CASSVGDQETQYF	TGCGCCAGCAGCGTAGGGGACCAAGAGACCCAGTACTTC
TRBV4-3	few	15	TRBJ1-2	NA	CASSQESAGTYGYTF	TGCGCCAGCAGCCAAGAATCGGCAGGGACCTATGGCTACACCTTC
TRBV12-3/TRBV12-4	NA	13	TRBJ2-5	TRBD2	CASSSTSVETQYF	TGTGCCAGCAGTTCGACTAGCGTGGAGACCCAGTACTTC